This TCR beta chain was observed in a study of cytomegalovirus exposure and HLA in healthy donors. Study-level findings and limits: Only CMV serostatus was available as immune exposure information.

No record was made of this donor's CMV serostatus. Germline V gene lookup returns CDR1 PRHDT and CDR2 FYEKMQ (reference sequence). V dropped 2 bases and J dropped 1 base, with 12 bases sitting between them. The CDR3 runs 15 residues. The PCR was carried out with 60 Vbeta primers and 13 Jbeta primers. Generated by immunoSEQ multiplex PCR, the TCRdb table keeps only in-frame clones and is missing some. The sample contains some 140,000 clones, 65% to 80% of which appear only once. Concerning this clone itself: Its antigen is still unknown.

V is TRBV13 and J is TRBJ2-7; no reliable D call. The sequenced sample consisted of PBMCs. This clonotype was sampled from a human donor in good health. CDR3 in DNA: TGTGCCAGCAGCTTAATAGAGGTCGGGTCCTACGAGCAGTACTTC. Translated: CASSLIEVGSYEQYF.